The T cell receptor beta chain described here comes from a study of T cells in localized non-small cell lung cancer. Study observations and caveats: Heterogeneity stays possible, as sequencing covered only one tumor region. Adjacent lung held a median roughly 56 of the top 100 tumor clones. Exceeding tumor, uninvolved adjacent lung had the highest T cell clonality. Elevated blood T cell density was associated with longer overall survival.

As to this clone: Its antigen remains unknown.

Profiled with immunoSEQ multiplex PCR; TCRdb holds only in-frame clones, not every one. The table has tens of thousands of clones, approximately 80% seen once; the top ten hold approximately 35%. The CDR3 is made up of 16 amino acids. J was trimmed by 1 base and V by 5 bases; bases with no gene match: 9. Germline assignment: CDR1 SGHNT and CDR2 YYREEE (reference sequence). The sample here was peripheral blood, taken before any cancer treatment. This receptor was identified in a male donor aged 60 or older with stage II squamous cell lung carcinoma. This rearrangement joins TRBV5-4 to TRBJ2-3; TRBD1 matches at 8 bases. The CDR3 region has the DNA TGTGCCAGCAGTTTCCCCCAGGGACAGGGCACAGATACGCAGTATTTT. Protein sequence: CASSFPQGQGTDTQYF.